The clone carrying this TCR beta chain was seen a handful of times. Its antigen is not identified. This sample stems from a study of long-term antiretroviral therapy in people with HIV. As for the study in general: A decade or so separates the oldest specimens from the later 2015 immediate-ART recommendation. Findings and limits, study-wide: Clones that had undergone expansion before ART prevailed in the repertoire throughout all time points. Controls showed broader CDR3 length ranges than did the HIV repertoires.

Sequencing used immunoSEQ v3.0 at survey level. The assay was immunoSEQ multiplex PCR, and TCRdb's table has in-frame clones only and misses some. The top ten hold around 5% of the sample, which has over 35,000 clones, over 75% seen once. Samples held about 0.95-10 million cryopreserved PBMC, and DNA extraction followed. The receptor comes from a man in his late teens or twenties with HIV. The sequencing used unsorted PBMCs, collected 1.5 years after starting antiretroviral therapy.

CDR3 protein: CASSLFVGGNGYTF. CDR3 DNA: TGTGCCAGCAGTTTATTCGTGGGAGGGAATGGCTACACCTTC. The genes are TRBV28 and TRBJ1-2, with D uncertain. CDR3 length: 14 residues. V was cut by 1 base and J by 6 bases, with 12 bases left in between. Germline lookup yields CDR1 MDHEN and CDR2 SYDVKM.